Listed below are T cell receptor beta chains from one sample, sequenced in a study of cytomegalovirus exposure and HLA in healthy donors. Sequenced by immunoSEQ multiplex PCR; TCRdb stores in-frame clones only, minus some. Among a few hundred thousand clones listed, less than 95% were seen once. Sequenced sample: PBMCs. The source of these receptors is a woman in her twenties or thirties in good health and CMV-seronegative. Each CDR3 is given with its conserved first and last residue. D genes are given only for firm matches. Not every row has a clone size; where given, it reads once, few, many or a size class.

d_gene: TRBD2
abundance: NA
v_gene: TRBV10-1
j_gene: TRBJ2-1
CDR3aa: CASKKGGSYNEQFF
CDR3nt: TGCGCCAGCAAAAAGGGAGGGTCCTACAATGAGCAGTTCTTC

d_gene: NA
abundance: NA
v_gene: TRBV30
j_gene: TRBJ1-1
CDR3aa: CAWSVGRNTEAFF
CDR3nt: TGTGCCTGGAGTGTAGGGCGGAACACTGAAGCTTTCTTT

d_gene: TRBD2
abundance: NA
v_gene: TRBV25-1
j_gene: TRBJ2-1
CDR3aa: CASSEYTSGSPEQFF
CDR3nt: TGTGCCAGCAGTGAATATACTAGCGGGAGCCCAGAGCAGTTCTTC

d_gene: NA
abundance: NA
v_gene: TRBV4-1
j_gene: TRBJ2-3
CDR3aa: CASSQGLTLSTDTQYF
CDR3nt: TGCGCCAGCAGCCAGGGACTCACCTTAAGCACAGATACGCAGTATTTT

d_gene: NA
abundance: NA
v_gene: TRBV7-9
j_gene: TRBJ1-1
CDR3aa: CASSLASSTEAFF
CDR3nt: TGTGCCAGCAGCTTAGCGTCCAGCACTGAAGCTTTCTTT

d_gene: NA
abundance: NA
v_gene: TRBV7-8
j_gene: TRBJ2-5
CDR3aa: CASSPRRNQETQYF
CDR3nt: TGTGCCAGCAGCCCGAGGAGGAACCAAGAGACCCAGTACTTC

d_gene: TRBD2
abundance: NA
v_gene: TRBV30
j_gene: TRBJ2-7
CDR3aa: CAWSVSGSSDEQYF
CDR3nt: TGTGCCTGGAGTGTAAGCGGGAGTAGCGACGAGCAGTACTTC

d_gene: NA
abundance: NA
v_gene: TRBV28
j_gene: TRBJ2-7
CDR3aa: CASSFDLRAYEQYF
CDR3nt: TGTGCCAGCAGCTTCGATCTTAGGGCCTACGAGCAGTACTTC

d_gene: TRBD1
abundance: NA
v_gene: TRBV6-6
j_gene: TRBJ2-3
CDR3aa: CASSYPGQGASDTQYF
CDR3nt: TGTGCCAGCAGTTACCCGGGACAGGGGGCATCAGATACGCAGTATTTT

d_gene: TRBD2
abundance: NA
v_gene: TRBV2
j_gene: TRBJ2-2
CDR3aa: CASTGSGRIGELFF
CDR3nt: TGTGCCAGCACAGGTAGCGGGAGGATCGGGGAGCTGTTTTTT

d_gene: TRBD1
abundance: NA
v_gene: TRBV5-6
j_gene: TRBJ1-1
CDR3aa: CASSLRQGFTEAFF
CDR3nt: TGTGCCAGCAGCTTACGACAGGGTTTCACTGAAGCTTTCTTT

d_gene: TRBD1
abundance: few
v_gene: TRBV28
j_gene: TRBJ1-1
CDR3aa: CASSTGANTEAFF
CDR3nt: TGTGCCAGCAGTACAGGGGCTAACACTGAAGCTTTCTTT

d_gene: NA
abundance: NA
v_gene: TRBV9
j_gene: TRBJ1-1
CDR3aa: CASSKGTEAFF
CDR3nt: TGTGCCAGCAGCAAAGGTACCGAAGCTTTCTTT

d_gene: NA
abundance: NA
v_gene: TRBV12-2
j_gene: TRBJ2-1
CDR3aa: CASRASGGRGNEQFF
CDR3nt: TGTGCAAGTCGCGCATCGGGCGGGAGGGGCAATGAGCAGTTCTTC

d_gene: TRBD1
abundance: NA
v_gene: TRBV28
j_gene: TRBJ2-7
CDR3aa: CASRQLTPGTGTYEQYF
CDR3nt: TGTGCCAGCAGACAACTCACCCCCGGGACAGGTACCTACGAGCAGTACTTC

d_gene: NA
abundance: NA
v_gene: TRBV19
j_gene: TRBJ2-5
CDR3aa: CASSEALTSHWETQYF
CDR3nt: TGTGCCAGTAGCGAGGCCCTGACATCCCATTGGGAGACCCAGTACTTC

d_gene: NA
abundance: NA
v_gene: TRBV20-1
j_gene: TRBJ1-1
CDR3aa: CSATRVTEAFF
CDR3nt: TGCAGTGCTACCCGGGTGACTGAAGCTTTCTTT

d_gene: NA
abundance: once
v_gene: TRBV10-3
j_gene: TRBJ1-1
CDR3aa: CAISQGGTEAFF
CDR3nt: TGTGCCATCAGTCAGGGAGGGACTGAAGCTTTCTTT

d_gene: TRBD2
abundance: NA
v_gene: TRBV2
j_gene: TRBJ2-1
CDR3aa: CASSDLGGTSGLSYNEQFF
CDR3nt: TGTGCCAGCAGTGATTTGGGGGGGACTAGCGGCCTCTCCTACAATGAGCAGTTCTTC

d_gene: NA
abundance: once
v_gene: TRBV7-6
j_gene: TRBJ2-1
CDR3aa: CASSLGLVYNEQFF
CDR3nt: TGTGCCAGCAGCTTAGGCCTAGTCTACAATGAGCAGTTCTTC